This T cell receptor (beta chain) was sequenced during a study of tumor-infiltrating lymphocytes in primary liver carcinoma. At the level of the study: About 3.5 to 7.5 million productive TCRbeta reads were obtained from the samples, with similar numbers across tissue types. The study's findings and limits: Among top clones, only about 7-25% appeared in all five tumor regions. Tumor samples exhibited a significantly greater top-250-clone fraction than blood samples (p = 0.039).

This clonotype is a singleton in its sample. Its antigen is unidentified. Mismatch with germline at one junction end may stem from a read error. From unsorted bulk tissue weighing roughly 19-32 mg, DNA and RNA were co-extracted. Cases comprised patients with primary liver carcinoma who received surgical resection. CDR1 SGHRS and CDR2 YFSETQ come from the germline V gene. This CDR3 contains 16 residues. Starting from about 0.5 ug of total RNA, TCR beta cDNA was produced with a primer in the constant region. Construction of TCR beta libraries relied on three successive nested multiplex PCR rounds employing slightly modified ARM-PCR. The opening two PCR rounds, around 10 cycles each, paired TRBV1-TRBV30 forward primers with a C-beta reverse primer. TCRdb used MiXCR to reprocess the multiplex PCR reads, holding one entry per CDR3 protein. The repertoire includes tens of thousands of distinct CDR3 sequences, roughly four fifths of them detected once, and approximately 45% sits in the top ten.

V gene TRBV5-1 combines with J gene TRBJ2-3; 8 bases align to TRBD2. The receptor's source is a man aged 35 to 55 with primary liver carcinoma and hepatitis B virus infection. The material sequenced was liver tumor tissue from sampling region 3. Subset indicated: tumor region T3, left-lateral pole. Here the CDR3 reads CASRLGAGDWEVTQYF. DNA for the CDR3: TGCGCCAGCAGGTTGGGAGCGGGGGATTGGGAAGTTACACAGTATTTT.